A single sample gave rise to the 13 T cell receptor beta chains below, sequenced in a study of blood T cell repertoires in COVID-19 (dated by TCRdb to 2018 to 2020). The protocol used for the library was the immunoSEQ multiplex PCR assay. The immuneACCESS repertoire file appears here via TCRdb, limited to in-frame rearrangements. These files lack a portion of the clones; in checked studies, under half of the deficit traces to unresolved V genes, and the cause of the others is not known. The sample includes approximately 74,000 clones, with approximately 86% observed a single time. About 1.9% of the sample lies in the top ten. The sequenced sample was peripheral blood. The receptors were gathered from a woman between 55 and 75 years old with acute or convalescent COVID-19.

This clone was seen a single time. The rearrangement links TRBV7-2 to TRBJ1-5; D possibly corresponds to TRBD1 (5 bases). Trimming took 3 bases from V and 6 from J, leaving 6 bases between them. The germline CDR1 and CDR2 sequences are SGHTA and FQGNSA. The CDR3 consists of 12 residues. The CDR3 region has the DNA TGTGCCAGCAGCTTTCAGGGTCAGCCCCAGCATTTT. Translation: CASSFQGQPQHF. The variable domain in full, with the rest retrieved from reference TRBV7-2 and TRBJ1-5, is GAGVSQSPSNKVTEKGKDVELRCDPISGHTALYWYRQSLGQGLEFLIYFQGNSAPDKSGLPSDRFSAERTGGSVSTLTIQRTQQEDSAVYLCASSFQGQPQHFGDGTRLSIL.

In its sample, this clone was seen a few times. The chain uses TRBV6-5 and TRBJ1-2; D is perhaps TRBD1 (6 bases). Germline V gene data show CDR1 as MNHEY and CDR2 as SVGAGI. The CDR3 totals 13 residues. Trimming removed 3 bases from V and 7 bases from J, with 12 bases in between. The CDR3 DNA sequence: TGTGCCAGCAGTTATGGACAGATGGTTGGCTACACCTTC. Translating gives CASSYGQMVGYTF.

V is TRBV28 and J is TRBJ2-7; 11 bases fit TRBD2. The germline gives CDR1 MDHEN, CDR2 SYDVKM. This CDR3 region has 17 residues. Trimming removed 3 bases from V and 1 base from J; junction bases left unmatched: 8. The DNA for the CDR3 is TGTGCCAGCAGTTTGACCCTAGCGGGAGGCCCTTCCTACGAGCAGTACTTC. Translated: CASSLTLAGGPSYEQYF.

This chain connects TRBV2 to TRBJ1-2, with D hard to call. V gave up 6 bases and J gave up 4 bases, with 15 bases separating them. The germline V gene has CDR1 SNHLY and CDR2 FYNNEI. CDR3 length: 14 residues. The CDR3 is CASSPGGRPYGYTF. The CDR3, as DNA: TGTGCCAGCAGCCCTGGCGGTCGACCCTATGGCTACACCTTC.

The chain couples TRBV10-2 to TRBJ2-1; 8 bases line up with TRBD1. The CDR3 is 14 residues long. The germline CDR1 and CDR2 sequences are WSHSY and SAAADI. V trimming: 5 bases; J trimming: 9 bases; junction bases outside the gene matches: 9. The CDR3 sequence is CASSTSQGAGEQFF. CDR3 coding DNA: TGCGCCAGCAGTACCTCTCAGGGGGCGGGTGAGCAGTTCTTC.

V is TRBV29-1 and J is TRBJ2-1, with 12 bases aligning to TRBD2. The CDR3 consists of 12 residues. V lost 4 bases and J lost 13; bases outside the gene matches: 5. From germline, CDR1 is SQVTM and CDR2 ANQGSEA. CDR3 nucleotide sequence: TGCAGCGTTGGTCCTAGCGGGAGGGACCAGTTCTTC. Its protein is CSVGPSGRDQFF.

The chain employs TRBV7-6 and TRBJ1-4, with 8 bases aligning to TRBD1. Looked up from germline, CDR1 is SGHVS and CDR2 is FNYEAQ. V shed 0 bases, J shed 8 bases, and the junction held 11 bases outside the gene matches. The length of the CDR3 is 17 residues. The CDR3 nucleotides are TGTGCCAGCAGCTTAGCCCCACTGACAGGGGCTAGCGAAAAACTGTTTTTT. It encodes CASSLAPLTGASEKLFF. Full variable domain (rest looked up from reference TRBV7-6 and TRBJ1-4): GAGVSQSPRYKVTKRGQDVALRCDPISGHVSLYWYRQALGQGPEFLTYFNYEAQQDKSGLPNDRFSAERPEGSISTLTIQRTEQRDSAMYRCASSLAPLTGASEKLFFGSGTQLSVL.

V gene TRBV4-3 combines with J gene TRBJ2-1; D might be TRBD2 (6 bases). CDR1 is LGHNA and CDR2 is YSLEER in the germline V gene. The CDR3 is 15 residues long. The V gene lost 0 bases and the J gene lost 4 bases, with 10 bases spanning the gap. CDR3 sequence reads: CASSQEWGRYNEQFF. Written as DNA, the CDR3 is TGCGCCAGCAGCCAAGAATGGGGGAGGTACAATGAGCAGTTCTTC.

The rearrangement links TRBV6-6 to TRBJ1-2; D possibly corresponds to TRBD1 (5 bases). CDR3 length: 12 amino acids. Per germline, CDR1 MNHNY and CDR2 SVGAGI (reference sequence). V lost 8 bases, J lost 6 bases, and 13 bases lay in between. The CDR3 DNA sequence: TGTGCCAGCTCTCTGGCGGGGGATGGCTACACCTTC. This translates into CASSLAGDGYTF.

The V and J genes are TRBV2 and TRBJ1-3; possible D gene TRBD1, 6 bases. The CDR3 totals 16 residues. Germline V lookup: CDR1 SNHLY, CDR2 FYNNEI. Here the CDR3 DNA reads TGTGCTACTCTGGGGGGGCTACCTTCCTCTGGAAACACCATATATTTT. Its protein is CATLGGLPSSGNTIYF. Supplemented by reference TRBV2 and TRBJ1-3, the full variable domain reads EPEVTQTPSHQVTQMGQEVILRCVPISNHLYFYWYRQILGQKVEFLVSFYNNEISEKSEIFDDQFSVERPDGSNFTLKIRSTKLEDSAMYFCATLGGLPSSGNTIYFGEGSWLTVV.

V usage is TRBV28 and J usage is TRBJ2-7; TRBD2 matches at 9 bases. The CDR3 has 16 amino acids. The germline V gene has CDR1 MDHEN and CDR2 SYDVKM. Trimming at V came to 6 bases and at J to 7 bases, leaving 16 bases not matched to a gene. The CDR3 nucleotides read TGTGCCAGCAGCACAGGGTCGACTAGCGGTCCTCTGGAGCAGTACTTC. Translation gives CASSTGSTSGPLEQYF.

The V gene is TRBV18, the J gene TRBJ2-1; 7 positions agree with TRBD1. The V segment lost 1 base and the J segment 3 bases; nucleotides outside the gene matches: 6. This CDR3 contains 16 residues. Germline CDR1 reads KGHSH; CDR2 reads LQKENI. This chain's CDR3 is CASSPLTGSVYNEQFF. Here the CDR3 DNA reads TGTGCCAGCTCACCACTGACAGGGTCGGTCTACAATGAGCAGTTCTTC.

The chain joins TRBV7-2 to TRBJ2-3; 13 bases line up with TRBD2. V lost 8 bases and J lost 4; bases outside the gene matches: 3. CDR1 and CDR2 (germline): SGHTA, FQGNSA. CDR3 length equals 14 residues. The CDR3 sequence is CASSTSGGADTQYF. CDR3 coding DNA: TGTGCCAGCTCCACTAGCGGGGGGGCAGATACGCAGTATTTT.